Given below is one T cell receptor (beta chain) in context. Profiling relied on immunoSEQ multiplex PCR, and the TCRdb table lists in-frame clones only, not all of them. The table includes tens of thousands of clones, 82% detected once. The data stem from a study of radiation and T cells in renal cell carcinoma. Study background: Nephrectomy followed 15 Gy stereotactic body radiation by 4 weeks.

Time point: baseline pretreatment blood. Treatment specified: 15 Gy SBRT to primary tumor, nephrectomy 4 weeks later. Germline V gives CDR1 MGHRA, CDR2 YSYEKL. This CDR3 comprises 17 residues. Trimming stripped 1 base from V and 4 bases from J, with 16 bases between. The J gene is TRBJ1-4, the V gene TRBV4-1, with TRBD1 as a possible D gene (6 bases). Here the sequenced sample was blood, taken from a patient whose treatment included radiotherapy and nephrectomy. The TCR sequence derives from a man in his 60s with renal cell carcinoma. Here the CDR3 DNA reads TGCGCCAGCAGCCAAGTAATGGAGGCAGGGGTTAATGAAAAACTGTTTTTT. Protein: CASSQVMEAGVNEKLFF.